This TCR beta chain originates from a study of cytomegalovirus exposure and HLA in healthy donors (dated by TCRdb to about 2017). Looking at the study overall: According to a later analysis, one platform produced both the roughly 130 validation repertoires and the roughly 650 repertoires of the first cohort. The study combined high-throughput TCR immunosequencing, statistical association of individual TCRs with disease status, and machine learning to predict cytomegalovirus infection status. Along with the approximately 650-subject first cohort, a separate validation cohort of over a hundred different subjects was used. The study aimed to test whether cataloging public T cell receptors could reveal signatures of past pathogen exposure. The research as a whole found: The study listed 150 to 200 TCR beta chains as associated with cytomegalovirus. A few of the identified cytomegalovirus-associated TCR beta chains were confirmed in vitro to be specific for cytomegalovirus antigens. A later analysis had no HLA typing for the validation cohort, so co-occurrence there was scored across all 130 or so repertoires. The authors suggested that the approach could potentially be generalized to other disease states and immunological phenotypes. Most TCR sequences were seen in very few donors, while some public TCRs were found in many individuals. In a later analysis, TCRs clustered in the first cohort were found to also tend to co-occur in the 120 or so validation repertoires, with 94% of cluster scores above 0. In both the original and validation cohorts, the classifier was reported to diagnose cytomegalovirus status with high specificity and sensitivity.

Library construction relied on the immunoSEQ multiplex PCR assay. Processing in the source paper ran as follows. To diagnose cytomegalovirus status from the catalog of TCR beta chain sequences, a statistical classification framework was built. The table was pulled from immuneACCESS by TCRdb, which kept in-frame rearrangements only. Such tables lose some clones; where checked, under half of the loss comes from unresolved V genes, and the rest has no known cause. That table gives V, J and clone size, and the DNA gave D and trimming. For this sample the table gives tens of thousands of clones, of which around 94% were detected only once. Approximately 3% of the sample comes from the top ten. Separate from the approximately 700-subject first cohort, the validation cohort of 95 to 150 subjects was the group to which the donors belonged. The CDR3 holds 15 amino acids from the cysteine to the phenylalanine. Here the CDR3 DNA is all that survives: 45 bases in frame from base 1. For CDR1 and CDR2, the germline V gene lists SQVTM and ANQGSEA. Cut back by 1 base and 1 base, the V and J ends lie 13 bases apart.

This clone is a singleton in its sample. Which antigen it targets is not known. No clone much larger than this one lies a single base away; base qualities are absent. Material for sequencing was PBMCs. This chain is built from TRBV29-1 and TRBJ1-1; 6 matching bases give a weak D call of TRBD1. This sequence was found in a woman aged 18-35 years in good health and CMV-seropositive. The DNA reads as follows: TGCAGCGTTGAAGTTAGGACAGCCCCGAACACTGAAGCTTTCTTT. The encoded protein is CSVEVRTAPNTEAFF.